This T cell receptor (beta chain) comes out of a study of blood T cell repertoires in COVID-19. Study context: The United States, Italy and Spain provided the acute and convalescent COVID-19 samples. T cells, B-cell-depleted T cells, or PBMCs supplied cDNA or gDNA.

V was trimmed by 2 bases and J by 1 base, leaving 14 bases between them. The CDR3 runs 16 residues. Germline values: CDR1 SGHTA, CDR2 FQGTGA. Original data processing: Reference gene primer amplification in the assay estimated nucleated cell counts. Sequencing was performed with immunoSEQ multiplex PCR; in TCRdb, only in-frame clones are kept and a portion is missing. The DNA was the basis for D and trimming; V, J and clone size are from that table. The data show approximately 150,000 clones, with around 90% seen just once and over 0.75% held by the top ten. Sequencing was carried out using peripheral blood. The genes are TRBV7-3 and TRBJ2-5, with D possibly TRBD2 on 6 matching bases. The origin of this receptor is a woman between 45 and 65 years old with acute or convalescent COVID-19. The CDR3 bases are TGTGCCAGCAGCTTAGGGGCCTCTAGCGCCCAAGAGACCCAGTACTTC. Its translation: CASSLGASSAQETQYF. Using reference TRBV7-3 and TRBJ2-5 for the parts outside the CDR3, the full variable domain is GAGVSQTPSNKVTEKGKYVELRCDPISGHTALYWYRQSLGQGPEFLIYFQGTGAADDSGLPNDRFFAVRPEGSVSTLKIQRTERGDSAVYLCASSLGASSAQETQYFGPGTRLLVL.